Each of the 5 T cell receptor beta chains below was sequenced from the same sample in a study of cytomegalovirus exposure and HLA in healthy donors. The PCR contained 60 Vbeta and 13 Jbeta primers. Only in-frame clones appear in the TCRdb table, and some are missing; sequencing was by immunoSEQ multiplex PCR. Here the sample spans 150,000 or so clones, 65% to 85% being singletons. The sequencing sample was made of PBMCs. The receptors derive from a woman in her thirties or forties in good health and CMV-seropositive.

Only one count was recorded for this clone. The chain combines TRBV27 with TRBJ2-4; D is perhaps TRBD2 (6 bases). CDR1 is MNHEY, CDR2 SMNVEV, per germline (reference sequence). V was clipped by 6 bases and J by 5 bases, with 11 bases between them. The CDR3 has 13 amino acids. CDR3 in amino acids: CASRGGMENIQYF. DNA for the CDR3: TGTGCCAGCAGGGGGGGTATGGAAAACATTCAGTACTTC.

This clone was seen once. CDR3 loop: CASSMWRFSGNTIYF. CDR3 nucleotides: TGTGCCAGTAGTATGTGGAGGTTCTCTGGAAACACCATATATTTT. The V gene is TRBV19, the J gene TRBJ1-3, with unresolved D. This CDR3 region has 15 residues. Germline CDR1 is LNHDA and CDR2 is SQIVND (reference sequence). V was clipped by 3 bases and J by 0 bases, with 9 bases between them.

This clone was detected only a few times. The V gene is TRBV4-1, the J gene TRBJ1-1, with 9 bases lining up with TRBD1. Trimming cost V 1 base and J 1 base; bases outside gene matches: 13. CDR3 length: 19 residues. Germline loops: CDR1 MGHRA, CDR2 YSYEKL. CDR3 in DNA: TGCGCCAGCAGCCAAGTCCTGTCCCCTGGGACAGGGACGAACACTGAAGCTTTCTTT. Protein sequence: CASSQVLSPGTGTNTEAFF.

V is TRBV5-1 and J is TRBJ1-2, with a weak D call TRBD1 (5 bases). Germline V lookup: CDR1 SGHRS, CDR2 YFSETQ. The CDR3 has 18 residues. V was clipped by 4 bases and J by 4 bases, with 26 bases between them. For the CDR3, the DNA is TGCGCCAGCAGCGGTGGTTTCGCAGGGATGGAAAAGGGCTATGGCTACACCTTC. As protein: CASSGGFAGMEKGYGYTF.

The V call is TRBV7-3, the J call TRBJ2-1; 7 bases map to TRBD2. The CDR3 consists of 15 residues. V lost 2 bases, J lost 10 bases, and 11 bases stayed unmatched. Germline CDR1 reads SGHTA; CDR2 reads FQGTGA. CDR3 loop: CASSLGPGLAEEQFF. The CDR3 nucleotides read TGTGCCAGCAGCTTAGGCCCCGGGCTAGCGGAGGAGCAGTTCTTC.